This is a list of T cell receptor beta chains from one sample in a study of Ad26.COV2.S vaccination and SARS-CoV-2 variants. The assay was immunoSEQ multiplex PCR, and TCRdb's table has in-frame clones only and misses some. In the table there are approximately 300,000 clones, roughly 84% of which are singletons. The material sequenced was peripheral blood, taken in a trial of Ad26.COV2.S vaccine versus placebo. These receptors originate from a person between 18 and 59 years old who received the Ad26.COV2.S COVID-19 vaccine or a placebo. Both conserved end residues are part of each CDR3. A D gene is named only where the DNA matches it firmly. Some rows mark clone size as missing; the rest say once, few, many or name a class of expanded clone.

V gene	clone size	D gene	J gene	CDR3 protein	CDR3 DNA
TRBV5-1	NA	NA	TRBJ1-2	CASSPGDGYYGYTF	TGCGCCAGCAGCCCTGGGGACGGATACTATGGCTACACCTTC
TRBV4-3	NA	NA	TRBJ1-5	CASSPARTVFDNQPQHF	TGCGCCAGCAGCCCAGCACGGACAGTATTCGACAATCAGCCCCAGCATTTT
TRBV19	NA	TRBD1	TRBJ1-2	CASSIPDRVGYGYTF	TGTGCCAGTAGTATCCCCGACAGGGTTGGCTATGGCTACACCTTC
TRBV6-6	NA	NA	TRBJ1-1	CASSYQSPPMNTEAFF	TGTGCCAGCAGTTACCAGTCCCCACCTATGAACACTGAAGCTTTCTTT
TRBV7-3	once	NA	TRBJ2-3	CASSPRGGTDTQYF	TGTGCCAGCAGCCCACGGGGTGGCACAGATACGCAGTATTTT
TRBV18	NA	NA	TRBJ1-2	CASSPYEAVDGYTF	TGTGCCAGCTCACCGTACGAGGCCGTGGATGGCTACACCTTC
TRBV9	once	TRBD2	TRBJ2-1	CASSVGSGGAGEQFF	TGTGCCAGCAGTGTGGGTAGCGGGGGGGCAGGTGAGCAGTTCTTC
TRBV7-2	once	NA	TRBJ2-1	CASSFGKGSSYNEQFF	TGTGCCAGCAGCTTTGGGAAAGGGAGCTCCTACAATGAGCAGTTCTTC
TRBV3-1/TRBV3-2	NA	NA	TRBJ1-4	CASSPYSGTNNEKLFF	TGTGCCAGCAGCCCTTATTCTGGGACCAATAATGAAAAACTGTTTTTT
TRBV4-3	NA	TRBD1	TRBJ2-2	CASRRLGTGNPGELFF	TGCGCCAGCAGGCGACTCGGGACAGGGAACCCCGGGGAGCTGTTTTTT
TRBV7-2	NA	NA	TRBJ2-2	CASSSDTGELFF	TGTGCCAGCAGCTCGGATACCGGGGAGCTGTTTTTT
TRBV30	NA	TRBD2	TRBJ2-2	CAWSVGLAGGVGELFF	TGTGCCTGGAGTGTAGGCCTAGCGGGGGGTGTCGGGGAGCTGTTTTTT
TRBV6-2/TRBV6-3	NA	TRBD2	TRBJ2-5	CASSYPLAGSQETQYF	TGTGCCAGCAGTTACCCACTAGCGGGGAGTCAAGAGACCCAGTACTTC
TRBV5-1	NA	NA	TRBJ2-1	CASSSIGQSYNEQFF	TGCGCCAGCAGCTCCATCGGACAGAGCTACAATGAGCAGTTCTTC
TRBV9	NA	NA	TRBJ2-7	CASSPWGTPVDEQYF	TGTGCCAGCAGCCCCTGGGGGACCCCGGTGGACGAGCAGTACTTC
TRBV30	NA	TRBD2	TRBJ2-3	CAWSEAGGPGGTDTQYF	TGTGCCTGGAGCGAAGCGGGGGGGCCAGGGGGCACAGATACGCAGTATTTT
TRBV9	NA	NA	TRBJ1-1	CASSVGGAQRGEAFF	TGTGCCAGCAGCGTAGGGGGCGCACAGCGGGGTGAAGCTTTCTTT
TRBV5-1	NA	NA	TRBJ1-2	CASSPRLVGGYTF	TGCGCCAGCAGCCCCAGACTAGTTGGAGGCTACACCTTC
TRBV6-2/TRBV6-3	NA	TRBD2	TRBJ2-5	CASSYRGAGQETQYF	TGTGCCAGCAGTTACCGAGGAGCGGGGCAAGAGACCCAGTACTTC
TRBV30	NA	NA	TRBJ1-6	CAWSVWQGNSPLHF	TGTGCCTGGAGTGTATGGCAGGGAAATTCACCCCTCCACTTT
TRBV6-5	NA	NA	TRBJ1-3	CASSYLGGASGNTIYF	TGTGCCAGCAGTTACCTGGGCGGAGCCTCTGGAAACACCATATATTTT
TRBV30	once	TRBD1	TRBJ1-1	CAWSTTGGTEAFF	TGTGCCTGGAGTACCACAGGGGGCACTGAAGCTTTCTTT
TRBV7-2	NA	NA	TRBJ1-6	CASRDGDSAPLHF	TGTGCCAGCAGGGACGGAGACTCGGCCCCCCTCCACTTT
TRBV9	NA	TRBD1	TRBJ1-2	CASSVVDRGDYGYTF	TGTGCCAGCAGCGTAGTGGACAGGGGGGACTATGGCTACACCTTC
TRBV6-5	once	TRBD1	TRBJ1-4	CASSLNRGRNEKLFF	TGTGCCAGCAGTTTGAACAGGGGCCGGAATGAAAAACTGTTTTTT
TRBV5-1	NA	NA	TRBJ1-4	CASSLVGEGAVFF	NA
TRBV19	NA	NA	TRBJ1-1	CASSSRGWGAFF	TGTGCCAGTAGTTCCCGGGGGTGGGGCGCTTTCTTT
TRBV9	NA	NA	TRBJ2-6	CASSGFSANSGANVLTF	TGTGCCAGCAGCGGTTTTTCAGCCAACTCTGGGGCCAACGTCCTGACTTTC
TRBV27	NA	NA	TRBJ1-4	CASSFFPRQEKLFF	TGTGCCAGCAGTTTCTTCCCAAGACAGGAAAAACTGTTTTTT
TRBV5-1	NA	TRBD1	TRBJ2-3	CASSLETGFVGTQYF	TGCGCCAGCAGCTTGGAGACAGGGTTTGTAGGTACGCAGTATTTT
TRBV29-1	NA	NA	TRBJ2-2	CSALQGGIFTGELFF	TGCAGCGCACTACAGGGGGGGATCTTCACCGGGGAGCTGTTTTTT
TRBV7-2	NA	TRBD1	TRBJ1-5	CASSLYGQVDQPQHF	TGTGCCAGCAGCTTATACGGACAGGTGGACCAGCCCCAGCATTTT
TRBV10-3	NA	NA	TRBJ1-3	CATEGSGNTIYF	TGTGCCACCGAGGGGTCTGGAAACACCATATATTTT
TRBV6-4	NA	NA	TRBJ1-1	CASSRGRMNTEAFF	TGTGCCAGCAGTCGTGGACGGATGAACACTGAAGCTTTCTTT
TRBV6-2/TRBV6-3	NA	TRBD1	TRBJ1-5	CASSYVGGGDRPQHF	TGTGCCAGCAGTTACGTAGGAGGGGGCGATAGGCCCCAGCATTTT
TRBV6-6	once	NA	TRBJ1-1	CASSYPLDSLNTEAFF	TGTGCCAGCAGTTACCCCTTGGACAGTTTGAACACTGAAGCTTTCTTT
TRBV7-2	NA	TRBD2	TRBJ2-3	CASSLSSGGADTQYF	TGTGCCAGCAGCTTAAGTAGCGGGGGGGCTGATACGCAGTATTTT
TRBV6-1	NA	NA	TRBJ1-4	CASSEVAGGRVNEKLFF	TGTGCCAGCAGTGAAGTTGCAGGTGGCAGAGTTAATGAAAAACTGTTTTTT
TRBV28	NA	NA	TRBJ1-2	CASSLPRASNYGYTF	TGTGCCAGCAGTTTACCCAGAGCCTCTAACTATGGCTACACCTTC
TRBV5-1	once	NA	TRBJ2-3	CASSLALGGATDTQYF	TGCGCCAGCAGCTTGGCCTTGGGGGGCGCTACAGATACGCAGTATTTT
TRBV2	NA	TRBD1	TRBJ2-1	CASKRGQRTYNEQFF	TGTGCCAGCAAGAGGGGGCAAAGGACCTACAATGAGCAGTTCTTC
TRBV7-9	NA	NA	TRBJ2-3	CASSLPPGGDTQYF	TGTGCCAGCAGCCTCCCCCCCGGGGGAGATACGCAGTATTTT
TRBV10-3	NA	TRBD1	TRBJ2-7	CAISGGTVYEQYF	TGTGCCATCAGTGGGGGGACAGTTTACGAGCAGTACTTC
TRBV6-1	NA	NA	TRBJ2-7	CASSETGGPLPYEQYF	TGTGCCAGCAGTGAAACCGGGGGACCTCTTCCCTACGAGCAGTACTTC